The 13 T cell receptor beta chains listed next were all sequenced from one sample in a study of T cells in Graves' hyperthyroidism and ophthalmopathy. TCR beta CDR3 regions were amplified from RNA transcripts. HTBI primers drove first-round RT-PCR of the TCR CDR3. From the multiplex PCR reads, TCRdb called clonotypes with MiXCR, one entry per CDR3 protein. The data show about 330,000 distinct CDR3 sequences, with roughly an eighth seen just once and 34% held by the top ten. Sequenced input: blood. All receptors derive from a woman between 40 and 50 years old with Graves' ophthalmopathy.

The chain combines TRBV20-1 with TRBJ2-7; D not resolved. The CDR3 extends over 8 amino acids. Trimming left V 5 bases short and J 6 bases short, with 2 bases between. Germline CDR1 is DFQATT and CDR2 is SNEGSKA (reference sequence). The CDR3 reads CSAGEQYF. CDR3 DNA sequence: TGCAGTGCTGGCGAGCAGTACTTC.

The CDR3 spells CASSEVWRNSNQPQHF. As DNA, the CDR3 is TGTGCCAGCAGTGAAGTTTGGAGGAATAGCAATCAGCCCCAGCATTTT. This rearrangement joins TRBV6-1 to TRBJ1-5; no clear D gene. This CDR3 comprises 16 residues. Germline-derived CDR1 and CDR2 are MNHNS and SASEGT. Trimming cost V 1 base and J 0 bases, with 10 bases left between them.

This clonotype has a count of ten or more. The chain uses TRBV20-1 and TRBJ1-1; TRBD1 might be the D (5 bases). Germline CDR1 is DFQATT and CDR2 is SNEGSKA (reference sequence). CDR3 length: 16 residues. The V gene lost 3 bases and the J gene lost 0 bases, with 17 bases spanning the gap. DNA for the CDR3: TGCAGTGCTAGCATCGCCCCGGACACGGTGAACACTGAAGCTTTCTTT. Its translation: CSASIAPDTVNTEAFF.

This clonotype was counted between two and nine times. A much larger clone lies one base from this, so it may be a read error. The rearrangement uses TRBV24-1 and TRBJ1-1; possibly TRBD1 for D (5 bases). CDR1 KGHDR and CDR2 SFDVKD come from the germline V gene. The CDR3 sequence is 12 residues long. V lost 5 bases to trimming and J lost 4 bases, with 7 bases between them. CDR3 sequence: CATSGGTTEAFF. CDR3 bases: TGTGCCACCAGTGGGGGGACCACTGAAGCTTTCTTT.

This clonotype was recorded many times. The chain links TRBV11-2 to TRBJ1-2; tentative D call: TRBD1 (6 bases). The CDR3 length is 14 residues. The V and J ends lost 4 bases and 6 bases respectively, with 15 bases between them. Germline CDR1 reads SGHAT; CDR2 reads FQNNGV. The CDR3 bases are TGTGCCAGCAGCTCAGTAAGGGGGGGAAATGGCTACACCTTC. Translated, it gives CASSSVRGGNGYTF.

The chain combines TRBV28 with TRBJ1-1, with D hard to call. Per germline, CDR1 MDHEN and CDR2 SYDVKM. Trimming stripped 4 bases from V and 4 bases from J, with 4 bases between. The CDR3 has 11 amino acids. The CDR3 DNA follows: TGTGCCAGCAGTTCTTTCACTGAAGCTTTCTTT. Protein product: CASSSFTEAFF.

The chain combines TRBV6-1 with TRBJ2-1, with 7 bases aligning to TRBD2. There are 20 residues in the CDR3. Germline V gives CDR1 MNHNS, CDR2 SASEGT. Trimming took 5 bases from V and 7 from J; bases not matched to a gene: 26. The CDR3 DNA sequence: TGTGCCAGCAGTCCCGATACCGGGATCGGGGGGAGGCTCAACCAAAATGAGCAGTTCTTC. Encoded protein: CASSPDTGIGGRLNQNEQFF.

This clonotype has a count of ten or more. This chain uses TRBV6-5 with TRBJ2-5; D is ambiguous. Trimming took off 0 bases at V and 12 bases at J, with 11 bases between the two ends. Germline V CDR1 and CDR2: MNHEY, SVGAGI. The CDR3 extends over 12 amino acids. The CDR3 sequence is CASSYSGSIKYF. CDR3 coding DNA: TGTGCCAGCAGTTACTCGGGGTCCATCAAGTACTTC.

This clonotype was observed many times. The gene calls are TRBV2 and TRBJ1-1; 9 nucleotides line up with TRBD1. This CDR3 spans 13 amino acids. Germline loops: CDR1 SNHLY, CDR2 FYNNEI. The V and J ends lost 6 bases and 5 bases, in that order; junction bases with no gene match: 4. This CDR3 reads CASSGQGRTEAFF. The CDR3 region has the DNA TGTGCCAGCAGCGGACAGGGGAGAACTGAAGCTTTCTTT.

This clonotype occurred a few times. The junction departs from germline at one end; a sequencing error may be responsible. As DNA, the CDR3 is TGTGCCAGCAGCAGGGACAGGGTGAACTATGGCTACGCCTTC. Amino acids: CASSRDRVNYGYAF. The chain has TRBV5-5 and TRBJ1-2; 9 bases are shared with TRBD1. Per the germline V gene, CDR1 is SGHKS and CDR2 is YYEKEE (reference sequence). This CDR3 contains 14 residues. Filled out from reference TRBV5-5 and TRBJ1-2, the complete variable domain reads DAGVTQSPTHLIKTRGQQVTLRCSPISGHKSVSWYQQVLGQGPQFIFQYYEKEERGRGNFPDRFSARQFPNYSSELNVNALLLGDSALYLCASSRDRVNYGYAFGSGTRLTVV.

Ten or more counts support this clonotype. V gene TRBV20-1 combines with J gene TRBJ1-1, with D uncertain. V lost 2 bases, J lost 0 bases, and 10 bases lay in between. Germline V gene data show CDR1 as DFQATT and CDR2 as SNEGSKA (reference sequence). This CDR3 is 14 amino acids long. The CDR3 DNA reads TGCAGTGCTAGAATATGGACCCTGAACACTGAAGCTTTCTTT. It is translated as CSARIWTLNTEAFF.

This clonotype was seen ten or more times. V and J are TRBV29-1 and TRBJ2-3; TRBD2 agrees at 13 bases. CDR3 length equals 17 residues. Per germline, CDR1 SQVTM and CDR2 ANQGSEA. Trimming removed 3 bases from V and 2 bases from J; junction bases left unmatched: 8. The DNA for the CDR3 is TGCAGCGTTGAGGGACTAGCGGGACCCCTTCTCACAGATACGCAGTATTTT. Its translation is CSVEGLAGPLLTDTQYF.

This clonotype was observed a few times. The chain couples TRBV4-1 to TRBJ1-2, with 7 bases matching TRBD1. The V segment lost 5 bases and the J segment 10 bases; nucleotides outside the gene matches: 16. The CDR3 totals 15 residues. The germline CDR1 and CDR2 sequences are MGHRA and YSYEKL. In nucleotides, the CDR3 is TGCGCCAGCAGCTGGGGATCAAAGGGGGCTTTCACCTACACCTTC. It codes for CASSWGSKGAFTYTF.